These T cell receptor beta chains were read from a single sample in a study of response to subunit inactivated influenza vaccine. TCRdb analysed the RT-PCR reads with MiXCR anew, one entry per CDR3 protein. The top ten clones hold roughly a tenth of a sample with 700,000 to 800,000 distinct CDR3 sequences, around 20% of them seen once. The source was PBMCs from blood, collected 5 days after vaccination. The receptor source for this set is a man in his fifties or sixties who received an inactivated influenza vaccine. Each CDR3 is given with its conserved first and last residue. The D gene is left open where the match is weak. Expanded clones are given a class, and other clones once, few, many or no size at all.

d_gene: .
v_gene: TRBV12-3/TRBV12-4
abundance: .
j_gene: TRBJ1-6
CDR3nt: TGTGCCAGCAGTTTAGGACAGGTCCCCTATTCACCCCTCCACTTT
CDR3aa: CASSLGQVPYSPLHF

d_gene: .
v_gene: TRBV20-1
abundance: .
j_gene: TRBJ2-2
CDR3nt: TGCAGTGCCTACGCCAAGAACACCGGGGAGCTGTTTTTT
CDR3aa: CSAYAKNTGELFF

d_gene: .
v_gene: TRBV7-2
abundance: many
j_gene: TRBJ2-7
CDR3nt: TGTGCCAGCAGCATTATGGAGGGCTCCTACGAGCAGTACTTC
CDR3aa: CASSIMEGSYEQYF

d_gene: TRBD2
v_gene: TRBV6-5
abundance: few
j_gene: TRBJ2-7
CDR3nt: TGTGCCAGCAGTTACCCCAGAAGGGAGCGGGGGGCATCCTACGAGCAGTACTTC
CDR3aa: CASSYPRRERGASYEQYF

d_gene: TRBD2
v_gene: TRBV4-3
abundance: few
j_gene: TRBJ2-3
CDR3nt: TGCGCCAGCAGGCTTAGCGGGACGGCAGATACGCAGTATTTT
CDR3aa: CASRLSGTADTQYF

d_gene: .
v_gene: TRBV20-1
abundance: .
j_gene: TRBJ2-1
CDR3nt: TGCAGTGCTCCCAGGGGCGTAGTTAGGTCCTACAATGAGCAGTTCTTC
CDR3aa: CSAPRGVVRSYNEQFF

d_gene: .
v_gene: TRBV7-6
abundance: few
j_gene: TRBJ1-1
CDR3nt: TGTGCCAGCAGCACAAGGGTGGGAGGATCCGACACTGAAGCTTTCTTT
CDR3aa: CASSTRVGGSDTEAFF

d_gene: TRBD1
v_gene: TRBV12-3/TRBV12-4
abundance: many
j_gene: TRBJ1-5
CDR3nt: TGTGCCAGCAGTTCAACAGGGGGCGGTCAGCCCCAGCATTTT
CDR3aa: CASSSTGGGQPQHF

d_gene: TRBD2
v_gene: TRBV20-1
abundance: few
j_gene: TRBJ2-5
CDR3nt: TGCAGCCTGAGGACTAGCTGGGAGACCCAGTACTTC
CDR3aa: CSLRTSWETQYF

d_gene: TRBD1
v_gene: TRBV12-3/TRBV12-4
abundance: many
j_gene: TRBJ1-4
CDR3nt: TGTGCCAGCAGTTCGGGACGTAGGACAGGGGGGTATGAAAAACTGTTTTTT
CDR3aa: CASSSGRRTGGYEKLFF

d_gene: TRBD1
v_gene: TRBV2
abundance: few
j_gene: TRBJ2-3
CDR3nt: TGTGCCAGCAGGGACAGGGACCACACAGATACGCAGTATTTT
CDR3aa: CASRDRDHTDTQYF

d_gene: TRBD2
v_gene: TRBV10-3
abundance: few
j_gene: TRBJ2-1
CDR3nt: TGTGCCATCACTATGAGGTCGGGGGGGTCCTACAATGAGCAGTTCTTC
CDR3aa: CAITMRSGGSYNEQFF

d_gene: TRBD2
v_gene: TRBV20-1
abundance: many
j_gene: TRBJ2-1
CDR3nt: TGCAGCCCCCTTCCCTCTAGCGGCCTCTACAATGAGCAGTTCTTC
CDR3aa: CSPLPSSGLYNEQFF

d_gene: TRBD2
v_gene: TRBV18
abundance: .
j_gene: TRBJ2-4
CDR3nt: TGTGCCAGCTCACCACAGACTAGCGGGAGTGACATTCAGTACTTC
CDR3aa: CASSPQTSGSDIQYF

d_gene: .
v_gene: TRBV20-1
abundance: few
j_gene: TRBJ1-3
CDR3nt: TGCAGTGCACAGAGCTCTGGAAACACCATATATTTT
CDR3aa: CSAQSSGNTIYF

d_gene: TRBD1
v_gene: TRBV12-3/TRBV12-4
abundance: few
j_gene: TRBJ1-2
CDR3nt: TGTGCCAGCAGTCCACCATCCGACAGGGTCTATGGCTACACCTTC
CDR3aa: CASSPPSDRVYGYTF

d_gene: .
v_gene: TRBV9
abundance: many
j_gene: TRBJ2-3
CDR3nt: TGTGCCAGCAGCGTAGGAGGGGGGAGCACAGATACGCAGTATTTT
CDR3aa: CASSVGGGSTDTQYF

d_gene: .
v_gene: TRBV3-1
abundance: .
j_gene: TRBJ2-3
CDR3nt: TGTGCCAGCAGCCCGATTAGCGATCGGGATACGCAGTATTTT
CDR3aa: CASSPISDRDTQYF

d_gene: .
v_gene: TRBV25-1
abundance: few
j_gene: TRBJ2-5
CDR3nt: TGTGCCAGCAGTGACCACCAGGGGTGGGAGACCCAGTACTTC
CDR3aa: CASSDHQGWETQYF

d_gene: TRBD1
v_gene: TRBV18
abundance: few
j_gene: TRBJ1-2
CDR3nt: TGTGCCAGCTCACCTATCGGGACAGGGTATGGCTACACCTTC
CDR3aa: CASSPIGTGYGYTF

d_gene: .
v_gene: TRBV5-4
abundance: .
j_gene: TRBJ2-5
CDR3nt: TGTGCCAGCAGCTTGTGGCTAGAAGAGACCCAGTACTTC
CDR3aa: CASSLWLEETQYF

d_gene: .
v_gene: TRBV5-1
abundance: .
j_gene: TRBJ2-1
CDR3nt: TGCGCCAGCAGCTTGGGGGGGATTTCTGCCGATGAGCAGTTCTTC
CDR3aa: CASSLGGISADEQFF

d_gene: TRBD1
v_gene: TRBV7-9
abundance: .
j_gene: TRBJ2-7
CDR3nt: TGTGCCAGCAGCTCCATCAACAGGGGTCGGTACGAGCAGTACTTC
CDR3aa: CASSSINRGRYEQYF

d_gene: TRBD2
v_gene: TRBV4-1
abundance: .
j_gene: TRBJ2-7
CDR3nt: TGCGCCAGCAGCCAAATACTAGCGGGGAGCTCCTACGAGCAGTACTTC
CDR3aa: CASSQILAGSSYEQYF

d_gene: TRBD1
v_gene: TRBV4-1
abundance: .
j_gene: TRBJ1-2
CDR3nt: TGCGCCAGCAGCCAAGCAGGGGGCCTCTACTATGGCTACACCTTC
CDR3aa: CASSQAGGLYYGYTF

d_gene: TRBD2
v_gene: TRBV9
abundance: few
j_gene: TRBJ2-3
CDR3nt: TGTGCCAGCAGCGCCGCGGGGGGCGCAGATACGCAGTATTTT
CDR3aa: CASSAAGGADTQYF

d_gene: .
v_gene: TRBV2
abundance: .
j_gene: TRBJ2-5
CDR3nt: TGTGCCAGCAATATGGTATCGCAGACCCAGTACTTC
CDR3aa: CASNMVSQTQYF

d_gene: .
v_gene: TRBV28
abundance: few
j_gene: TRBJ1-2
CDR3nt: TGTGCCAGCAGCAGGCCTGGGGCGGACTATGGCTACACCTTC
CDR3aa: CASSRPGADYGYTF

d_gene: TRBD2
v_gene: TRBV5-1
abundance: few
j_gene: TRBJ2-5
CDR3nt: TGCGCCAGCAGCTCGGGGGGGACTGAAGAGACCCAGTACTTC
CDR3aa: CASSSGGTEETQYF

d_gene: .
v_gene: TRBV7-2
abundance: .
j_gene: TRBJ2-3
CDR3nt: TGTGCCAGCAGCCAAGGGGGTCTAGCGGAAGGGGGTACGCAGTATTTT
CDR3aa: CASSQGGLAEGGTQYF

d_gene: TRBD2
v_gene: TRBV20-1
abundance: few
j_gene: TRBJ2-3
CDR3nt: TGCAGGGGGACTAGCGGGAATCGTGGTACGCAGTATTTT
CDR3aa: CRGTSGNRGTQYF

d_gene: TRBD2
v_gene: TRBV3-1
abundance: .
j_gene: TRBJ2-1
CDR3nt: TGTGCCAGCAGCCAAGAACCGGGACTAGCGGGAACCCCGGGCCATGAGCAGTTCTTC
CDR3aa: CASSQEPGLAGTPGHEQFF

d_gene: .
v_gene: TRBV2
abundance: few
j_gene: TRBJ1-1
CDR3nt: TGTGCCAGCAGTGTTCGGGCTCTGAACACTGAAGCTTTCTTT
CDR3aa: CASSVRALNTEAFF

d_gene: .
v_gene: TRBV20-1
abundance: few
j_gene: TRBJ2-1
CDR3nt: TGCAGTGCTAGAATCAACTCCTACAATGAGCAGTTCTTC
CDR3aa: CSARINSYNEQFF

d_gene: .
v_gene: TRBV12-3/TRBV12-4
abundance: few
j_gene: TRBJ1-5
CDR3nt: TGTGCCAGCAGTTTACCCCCAGTGAGGGGCAATCAGCCCCAGCATTTT
CDR3aa: CASSLPPVRGNQPQHF

d_gene: .
v_gene: TRBV20-1
abundance: few
j_gene: TRBJ2-7
CDR3nt: TGCAGTGCTAGGAGGGGGTCCCACCTTTACGAGCAGTACTTC
CDR3aa: CSARRGSHLYEQYF

d_gene: .
v_gene: TRBV20-1
abundance: few
j_gene: TRBJ1-6
CDR3nt: TGCAGTGCTAGGCCGGGGGGCAGTTCACCCCTCCACTTT
CDR3aa: CSARPGGSSPLHF

d_gene: .
v_gene: TRBV9
abundance: .
j_gene: TRBJ1-6
CDR3nt: TGTGCCAGCAGCGTAGAAGACGGATATAATTCACCCCTCCACTTT
CDR3aa: CASSVEDGYNSPLHF

d_gene: TRBD1
v_gene: TRBV3-1
abundance: .
j_gene: TRBJ1-5
CDR3nt: TGTGCCAGCAGCCAGGCCGGGACAGGGGCCAATCAGCCCCAGCATTTT
CDR3aa: CASSQAGTGANQPQHF

d_gene: .
v_gene: TRBV28
abundance: .
j_gene: TRBJ2-1
CDR3nt: TGTGCCAGCAACTCGGGGGCGGGAGTTGATGGCAATGAGCAGTTCTTC
CDR3aa: CASNSGAGVDGNEQFF

d_gene: TRBD2
v_gene: TRBV20-1
abundance: many
j_gene: TRBJ2-3
CDR3nt: TGCAGTGCTAGAGATTCTCGAGGACTAGCGGGAGATACGCAGTATTTT
CDR3aa: CSARDSRGLAGDTQYF

d_gene: .
v_gene: TRBV7-9
abundance: .
j_gene: TRBJ1-2
CDR3nt: TGTGCCAGCAGCTACGAATACCCTGGGCGGGGCGACTATGGCTACACCTTC
CDR3aa: CASSYEYPGRGDYGYTF

d_gene: TRBD2
v_gene: TRBV29-1
abundance: many
j_gene: TRBJ2-1
CDR3nt: TGCAGCTCCCGGGGGGGCTACAATGAGCAGTTCTTC
CDR3aa: CSSRGGYNEQFF

d_gene: .
v_gene: TRBV19
abundance: .
j_gene: TRBJ1-4
CDR3nt: TGTGCCAGTAGTAAACAGGATGGTTACGAAAAACTGTTTTTT
CDR3aa: CASSKQDGYEKLFF

d_gene: TRBD1
v_gene: TRBV12-3/TRBV12-4
abundance: few
j_gene: TRBJ1-1
CDR3nt: TGTGCCAGCAATGATGGACAGGGAAACACTGAAGCTTTCTTT
CDR3aa: CASNDGQGNTEAFF

d_gene: TRBD1
v_gene: TRBV20-1
abundance: .
j_gene: TRBJ2-5
CDR3nt: TGCAGTCCTTCAGGGACAGTCCAAGAGACCCAGTACTTC
CDR3aa: CSPSGTVQETQYF

d_gene: .
v_gene: TRBV20-1
abundance: .
j_gene: TRBJ2-5
CDR3nt: TGCAGTGCTACAGGGTGGGATCAAGAGACCCAGTACTTC
CDR3aa: CSATGWDQETQYF

d_gene: TRBD1
v_gene: TRBV10-3
abundance: few
j_gene: TRBJ2-1
CDR3nt: TGTGCCATCAGTGACCCAGACAGGGCCTACAATGAGCAGTTCTTC
CDR3aa: CAISDPDRAYNEQFF

d_gene: TRBD1
v_gene: TRBV29-1
abundance: many
j_gene: TRBJ2-3
CDR3nt: TGCAGCGTTGAACCCCGGGACAGACCTTCGGATACGCAGTATTTT
CDR3aa: CSVEPRDRPSDTQYF

d_gene: .
v_gene: TRBV14
abundance: .
j_gene: TRBJ2-7
CDR3nt: TGTGCCAGCAGCCAAGTACGCACCGGGACGGCTCCCTACGAGCAGTACTTC
CDR3aa: CASSQVRTGTAPYEQYF

d_gene: .
v_gene: TRBV9
abundance: .
j_gene: TRBJ2-1
CDR3nt: TGTGCCAGCAGCGACCTGACTAGTTCCGCTGAGCAGTTCTTC
CDR3aa: CASSDLTSSAEQFF

d_gene: TRBD1
v_gene: TRBV20-1
abundance: few
j_gene: TRBJ2-7
CDR3nt: TGCAGTGCTACGACAGGGGGGATCTCATCGGAATTCTACGAGCAGTACTTC
CDR3aa: CSATTGGISSEFYEQYF

d_gene: TRBD1
v_gene: TRBV27
abundance: few
j_gene: TRBJ2-5
CDR3nt: TGTGCCAGCACCTCCCAGGGGGCTCGGGAGACCCAGTACTTC
CDR3aa: CASTSQGARETQYF

d_gene: TRBD1
v_gene: TRBV12-3/TRBV12-4
abundance: many
j_gene: TRBJ2-5
CDR3nt: TGTGCCAGCAGTTTTCTCGGGACAGGGGAAGAGACCCAGTACTTC
CDR3aa: CASSFLGTGEETQYF

d_gene: .
v_gene: TRBV20-1
abundance: few
j_gene: TRBJ2-2
CDR3nt: TGCAGTGCTCCCTCCGACGTGAGGGTGACCGGGGAGCTGTTTTTT
CDR3aa: CSAPSDVRVTGELFF

d_gene: .
v_gene: TRBV7-6
abundance: few
j_gene: TRBJ2-7
CDR3nt: TGTGCCAGCTCTATCGTCAGGGCCCCAACCTACGAGCAGTACTTC
CDR3aa: CASSIVRAPTYEQYF

d_gene: TRBD2
v_gene: TRBV6-5
abundance: many
j_gene: TRBJ2-4
CDR3nt: TGTGCCAGCAGTCTAACTAGCGGGGGTTCCAAAAACATTCAGTACTTC
CDR3aa: CASSLTSGGSKNIQYF

d_gene: TRBD2
v_gene: TRBV27
abundance: few
j_gene: TRBJ2-7
CDR3nt: TGTGCCAGCAGTTTATATGGACTAGCGGGAGGGTACGAGCAGTACTTC
CDR3aa: CASSLYGLAGGYEQYF

d_gene: TRBD1
v_gene: TRBV20-1
abundance: many
j_gene: TRBJ1-4
CDR3nt: TGCAGTGCTAGGGGATGGGACAGGGAAGGAGAAAAACTGTTTTTT
CDR3aa: CSARGWDREGEKLFF